The rows below give T cell receptor beta chains drawn from one sample of a study of blood T cell repertoires in COVID-19. Only in-frame clones appear in the TCRdb table, and some are missing; sequencing was by immunoSEQ multiplex PCR. The repertoire holds roughly 130,000 clones, just over 85% seen once, with about 4.5% in the top ten. The sample consisted of peripheral blood. The receptors originated from a man aged 35-49 years with acute or convalescent COVID-19. CDR3s include the opening cysteine and the closing phenylalanine or tryptophan. D genes are given only for firm matches. Clone size is shown for a subset of rows, as once, few, many or a class of expanded clone.

clone_size	d_call	v_call	j_call	cdr3_length	cdr3_aa	cdr3_nt
few	NA	TRBV19	TRBJ1-5	14	CASSIGWREQPQHF	TGTGCCAGTAGTATAGGTTGGAGGGAGCAGCCCCAGCATTTT
NA	TRBD1	TRBV6-5	TRBJ1-6	15	CASSNSRDSLASLHF	TGTGCCAGCAGCAACTCTAGGGACAGTTTGGCGTCCCTCCACTTT
NA	TRBD1	TRBV7-2	TRBJ1-1	15	CASSYLDRVDTEAFF	TGTGCCAGCAGCTACCTTGACAGGGTCGACACTGAAGCTTTCTTT
NA	TRBD2	TRBV13	TRBJ2-3	17	CANSLGLGGGRLDTQYF	TGTGCCAACAGCTTAGGCCTCGGGGGGGGTAGGTTGGATACGCAGTATTTT
few	TRBD1	TRBV2	TRBJ2-2	17	CASSEAGQGAGTGELFF	TGTGCCAGCAGTGAAGCGGGACAGGGGGCTGGCACCGGGGAGCTGTTTTTT
NA	TRBD2	TRBV19	TRBJ2-7	16	CASSISLAGAWYEQYF	TGTGCCAGTAGTATTTCACTAGCGGGAGCTTGGTACGAGCAGTACTTC
NA	TRBD1	TRBV6-5	TRBJ1-2	13	CASTGTGGYGYTF	TGTGCCAGCACCGGGACAGGGGGCTATGGCTACACCTTC
NA	TRBD1	TRBV27	TRBJ1-1	13	CASSPTLGQSTFF	TGTGCCAGCAGTCCGACCTTGGGACAGTCCACTTTCTTT
NA	TRBD1	TRBV24-1	TRBJ1-4	15	CATSFGTGSNEKLFF	TGTGCCACCAGTTTCGGGACAGGGTCGAATGAAAAACTGTTTTTT
NA	NA	TRBV30	TRBJ1-1	12	CAWSGGATEAFF	TGTGCCTGGAGTGGGGGCGCAACTGAAGCTTTCTTT
NA	TRBD2	TRBV4-2	TRBJ2-5	15	CASSPLTSGKETQYF	TGTGCCAGCAGTCCATTGACTAGCGGAAAAGAGACCCAGTACTTC
NA	NA	TRBV5-1	TRBJ1-2	13	CASSLEGVGGYTF	TGCGCCAGCAGCTTGGAGGGGGTGGGTGGCTACACCTTC
NA	NA	TRBV6-1	TRBJ2-2	16	CASSEVESGNTGELFF	TGTGCCAGCAGTGAAGTTGAGAGTGGGAACACCGGGGAGCTGTTTTTT
NA	TRBD2	TRBV19	TRBJ2-3	17	CASSPRISGIGTDTQYF	TGTGCCAGTAGTCCCCGTATTAGCGGGATCGGGACAGATACGCAGTATTTT
NA	NA	TRBV13	TRBJ2-7	17	CASSSWDTTTSAYEQYF	TGTGCCAGCAGCTCCTGGGACACTACAACCTCCGCCTACGAGCAGTACTTC
NA	NA	TRBV6-4	TRBJ1-6	14	CASSVSVNNSPLHF	TGTGCCAGCAGTGTGTCGGTTAATAATTCACCCCTCCACTTT
NA	TRBD1	TRBV4-1	TRBJ1-4	16	CASSQEGDRGREKLFF	TGCGCCAGCAGCCAAGAGGGGGACAGGGGGAGAGAAAAACTGTTTTTT
NA	TRBD1	TRBV5-3	TRBJ2-4	15	CARSSAGTGGNIQYF	TGTGCCAGAAGCTCGGCAGGGACAGGGGGAAACATTCAGTACTTC
NA	TRBD2	TRBV6-1	TRBJ2-5	16	CASSAPLAGHQETQYF	TGTGCCAGCAGTGCCCCACTAGCGGGCCACCAAGAGACCCAGTACTTC
once	NA	TRBV11-2	TRBJ1-6	14	CASSFRSYNSPLHF	TGTGCCAGCAGCTTCCGCAGCTATAATTCACCCCTCCACTTT
NA	NA	TRBV4-1	TRBJ2-5	13	CASSSGEAETQYF	TGCGCCAGCAGCAGTGGTGAGGCGGAGACCCAGTACTTC
NA	NA	TRBV24-1	TRBJ1-2	12	CATSDNNYGYTF	TGTGCCACCAGTGACAATAACTATGGCTACACCTTC
NA	TRBD1	TRBV2	TRBJ2-7	14	CASSSDRVSHEQYF	TGTGCCAGCAGTTCGGACAGGGTGTCCCACGAGCAGTACTTC
NA	NA	TRBV3-1/TRBV3-2	TRBJ1-4	13	CASSLRGSEKLFF	TGTGCCAGCAGCCTCAGGGGTAGTGAAAAACTGTTTTTT
NA	NA	TRBV6-2/TRBV6-3	TRBJ1-2	11	CASSDWSGYTF	TGTGCCAGCAGCGACTGGTCAGGCTACACCTTC
NA	NA	TRBV4-1	TRBJ1-1	14	CASSQEGSYTEAFF	TGCGCCAGCAGCCAAGAAGGTAGCTACACTGAAGCTTTCTTT
NA	NA	TRBV19	TRBJ1-1	15	CASSMGPQGPAEAFF	TGTGCCAGTAGTATGGGACCACAGGGACCCGCTGAAGCTTTCTTT
NA	NA	TRBV3-1/TRBV3-2	TRBJ1-2	15	CASTYGLSSYYGYTF	TGTGCCAGCACCTACGGACTTTCCTCATACTATGGCTACACCTTC